The T cell receptor (beta chain) described here comes from a study of blood T cells in healthy people across ages. Germline V CDR1 and CDR2: MNHEY, SVGAGI. The CDR3 is 14 residues long. V was clipped by 6 bases and J by 7 bases; unmatched bases: 8. Using a J-beta primer mix together with a sample-barcoded 5' primer, a second PCR was run for roughly 7 to 12 cycles. TCRdb redid the calling of the 5' RACE reads with MiXCR, one entry per CDR3 protein. The repertoire holds about 720,000 distinct CDR3 sequences, with about 24% as singletons. Sequencing used blood. This receptor was taken from a man between 65 and 85 years old in good health. V and J are TRBV6-5 and TRBJ2-4; TRBD1 aligns across 8 bases. CDR3 amino acids: CASSQDRVMNIQYF. CDR3 in DNA: TGTGCCAGCAGCCAGGACAGGGTGATGAACATTCAGTACTTC.